This T cell receptor (beta chain) is drawn from a study of blood T cell repertoires in COVID-19. For the study at large: Nucleic acid was either cDNA or gDNA, and it came from T cells, B-cell-depleted T cells, or PBMCs.

People in the exposed group encountered a COVID-19 case within 2 weeks before entering the study. Measured with immunoSEQ multiplex PCR; TCRdb has only the in-frame clones, and not every one. The sample lists approximately 220,000 clones, nearly 90% seen once, with about 14% in the top ten. The ends were cut back, 3 bases at V and 5 bases at J, with 11 bases in the middle. The CDR3 is 14 amino acids. Germline lookup yields CDR1 KGHSH and CDR2 LQKENI. The material sequenced was PBMCs or T cells enriched from blood (not recorded which). The sequence was collected from a man aged 30 to 39 who had been exposed to COVID-19. This chain connects TRBV18 to TRBJ1-5; D unclear. As DNA, the CDR3 is TGTGCCAGCTCACCTTCGGGAGAGTATCAGCCCCAGCATTTT. Amino acid sequence: CASSPSGEYQPQHF.